These T cell receptor beta chains were read from a single sample in a study of siplizumab effects on memory and regulatory T cells. Assay used: immunoSEQ multiplex PCR; TCRdb lists only in-frame clones, some missing. Found here are over 80,000 clones, around 90% of them singletons; the top ten hold approximately 1.5%. Sequencing input: Tregs sorted from blood. These receptors came from a human donor in good health. Each CDR3 is given with its conserved first and last residue. The D gene is left open where the match is weak. Where a row states a size, it is once, few, many or the class of an expanded clone; other rows omit it.

D,V,J,size,CDR3,DNA
TRBD2,TRBV28,TRBJ2-7,NA,CATTRGGYEQYF,TGTGCCACTACCCGGGGGGGCTACGAGCAGTACTTC
NA,TRBV5-1,TRBJ1-5,NA,CASSLQGTGQPQHF,TGCGCCAGCAGCTTGCAGGGTACGGGGCAGCCCCAGCATTTT
NA,TRBV9,TRBJ1-2,NA,CASSVERRAGVYGYTF,TGTGCCAGCAGCGTAGAGAGAAGGGCAGGGGTCTATGGCTACACCTTC
NA,TRBV11-2,TRBJ1-6,NA,CASSLGADHSPLHF,TGTGCCAGCAGCTTAGGAGCGGACCATTCACCCCTCCACTTT
NA,TRBV11-2,TRBJ1-2,NA,CASSYSTGFYGYTF,TGTGCCAGCAGCTACTCCACAGGGTTCTATGGCTACACCTTC
NA,TRBV7-8,TRBJ2-3,NA,CASSAQGKDTQYF,TGTGCCAGCAGCGCCCAGGGGAAAGATACGCAGTATTTT
TRBD1,TRBV28,TRBJ2-7,NA,CASSPVDRSYEQYF,TGTGCCAGCAGCCCTGTGGACAGGTCCTACGAGCAGTACTTC
NA,TRBV9,TRBJ2-3,NA,CASSVVWSTDTQYF,TGTGCCAGCAGCGTAGTTTGGAGCACAGATACGCAGTATTTT
NA,TRBV18,TRBJ2-5,NA,CASSRGGAETQYF,TGTGCCAGCTCAAGAGGAGGGGCAGAGACCCAGTACTTC
NA,TRBV7-9,TRBJ2-3,NA,CASSLGLGRITDTQYF,TGTGCCAGCAGCTTAGGGTTGGGTCGGATTACAGATACGCAGTATTTT
NA,TRBV15,TRBJ1-1,NA,CATSRDTGNTEAFF,TGTGCCACCAGCAGGGATACAGGGAACACTGAAGCTTTCTTT
TRBD1,TRBV6-6,TRBJ1-6,few,CASSWPSGGLNSPLHF,TGTGCCAGCAGTTGGCCGTCAGGGGGGCTCAATTCACCCCTCCACTTT
NA,TRBV27,TRBJ1-2,NA,CASSVSGTLGYTF,TGTGCCAGCAGTGTGTCAGGGACCCTGGGCTACACCTTC
NA,TRBV6-1,TRBJ1-3,NA,CASQMVAAGNTIYF,TGTGCCAGCCAAATGGTAGCAGCTGGAAACACCATATATTTT
NA,TRBV2,TRBJ2-2,NA,CASSGIGGQNTGELFF,TGTGCCAGCAGTGGAATTGGGGGGCAGAACACCGGGGAGCTGTTTTTT
TRBD2,TRBV10-1,TRBJ2-1,NA,CASSATGGFYNEQFF,TGCGCCAGCAGTGCAACGGGGGGTTTTTACAATGAGCAGTTCTTC